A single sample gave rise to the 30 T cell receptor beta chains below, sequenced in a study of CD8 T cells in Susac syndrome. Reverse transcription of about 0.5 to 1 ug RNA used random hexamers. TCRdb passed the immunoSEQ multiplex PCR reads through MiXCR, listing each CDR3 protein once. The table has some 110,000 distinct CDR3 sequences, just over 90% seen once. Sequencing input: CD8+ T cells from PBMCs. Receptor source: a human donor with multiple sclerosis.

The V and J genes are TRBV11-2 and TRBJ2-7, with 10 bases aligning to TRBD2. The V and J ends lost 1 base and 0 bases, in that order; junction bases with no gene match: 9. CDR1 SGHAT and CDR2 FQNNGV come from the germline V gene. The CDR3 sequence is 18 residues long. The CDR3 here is CASSLGTSGETSSYEQYF. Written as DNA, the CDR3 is TGTGCCAGCAGCTTAGGAACTAGCGGGGAGACAAGCTCCTACGAGCAGTACTTC.

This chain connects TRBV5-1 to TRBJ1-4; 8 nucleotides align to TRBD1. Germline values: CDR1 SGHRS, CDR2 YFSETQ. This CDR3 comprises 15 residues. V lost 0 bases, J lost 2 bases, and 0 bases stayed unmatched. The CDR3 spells CASSLGDRTNEKLFF. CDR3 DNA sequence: TGCGCCAGCAGCTTGGGGGACAGGACTAATGAAAAACTGTTTTTT.

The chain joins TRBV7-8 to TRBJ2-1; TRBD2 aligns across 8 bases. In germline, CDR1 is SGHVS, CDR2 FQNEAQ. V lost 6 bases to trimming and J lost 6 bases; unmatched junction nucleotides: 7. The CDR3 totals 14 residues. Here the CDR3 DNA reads TGTGCCAGCAGAAAAAGCGGGGGCCCCAATGAGCAGTTCTTC. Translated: CASRKSGGPNEQFF.

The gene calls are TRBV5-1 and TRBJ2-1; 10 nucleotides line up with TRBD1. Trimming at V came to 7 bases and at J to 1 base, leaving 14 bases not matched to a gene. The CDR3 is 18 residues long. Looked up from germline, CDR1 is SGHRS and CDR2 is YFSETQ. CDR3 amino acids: CASGTGTGVRESYNEQFF. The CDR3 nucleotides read TGCGCCAGCGGGACCGGGACAGGGGTGCGGGAGTCCTACAATGAGCAGTTCTTC.

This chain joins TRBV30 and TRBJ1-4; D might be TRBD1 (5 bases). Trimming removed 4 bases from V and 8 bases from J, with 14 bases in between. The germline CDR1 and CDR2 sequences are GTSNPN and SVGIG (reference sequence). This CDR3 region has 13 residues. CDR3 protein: CAWNGGAGEKLFF. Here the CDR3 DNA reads TGTGCCTGGAATGGAGGGGCGGGGGAAAAACTGTTTTTT.

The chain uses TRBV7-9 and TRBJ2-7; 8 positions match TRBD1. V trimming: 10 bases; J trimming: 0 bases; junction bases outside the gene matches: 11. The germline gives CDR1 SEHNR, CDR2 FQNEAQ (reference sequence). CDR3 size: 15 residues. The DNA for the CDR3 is TGTGCCACCCAGGGGGCCTTACCGAGCTCCTACGAGCAGTACTTC. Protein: CATQGALPSSYEQYF.

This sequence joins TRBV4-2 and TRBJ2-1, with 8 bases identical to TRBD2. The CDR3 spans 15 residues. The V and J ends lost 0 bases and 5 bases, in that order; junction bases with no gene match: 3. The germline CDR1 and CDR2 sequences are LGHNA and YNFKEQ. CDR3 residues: CASSQDSGTHNEQFF. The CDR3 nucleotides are TGTGCCAGCAGCCAAGATAGCGGGACCCACAATGAGCAGTTCTTC.

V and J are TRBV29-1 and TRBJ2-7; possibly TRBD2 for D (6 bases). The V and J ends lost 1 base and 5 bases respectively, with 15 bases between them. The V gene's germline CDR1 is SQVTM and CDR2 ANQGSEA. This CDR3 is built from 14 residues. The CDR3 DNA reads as TGCAGCGTTGAAGCGGGACTCCACCTAGACGAGCAGTACGTC. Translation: CSVEAGLHLDEQYV.

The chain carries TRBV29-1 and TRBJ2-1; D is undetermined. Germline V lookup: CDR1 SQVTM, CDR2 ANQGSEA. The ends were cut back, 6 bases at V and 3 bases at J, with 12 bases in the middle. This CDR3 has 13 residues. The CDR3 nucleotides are TGCAGCGTATCGGGCGGAAACTACAATGAGCAGTTCTTC. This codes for CSVSGGNYNEQFF.

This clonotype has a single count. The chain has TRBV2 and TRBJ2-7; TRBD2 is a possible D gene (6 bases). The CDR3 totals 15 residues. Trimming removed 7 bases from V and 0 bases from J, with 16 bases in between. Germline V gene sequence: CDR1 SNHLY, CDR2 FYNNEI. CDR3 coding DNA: TGTGCCAGCAATCCTCGGGACTCTTCCTCCTACGAGCAGTACGTC. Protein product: CASNPRDSSSYEQYV.

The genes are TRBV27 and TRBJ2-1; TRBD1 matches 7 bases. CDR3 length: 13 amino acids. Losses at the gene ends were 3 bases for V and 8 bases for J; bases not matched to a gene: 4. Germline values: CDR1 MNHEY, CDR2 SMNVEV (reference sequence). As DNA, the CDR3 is TGTGCCAGCAGTTTGGGGACAGCCGATGAGCAGTTCTTC. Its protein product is CASSLGTADEQFF.

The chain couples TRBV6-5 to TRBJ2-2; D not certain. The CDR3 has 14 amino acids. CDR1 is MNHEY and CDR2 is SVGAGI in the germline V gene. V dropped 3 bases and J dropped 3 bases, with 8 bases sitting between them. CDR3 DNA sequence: TGTGCCAGCAGTTATGGCTTGGACACCGGGGAGCTGTTTTTT. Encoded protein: CASSYGLDTGELFF.

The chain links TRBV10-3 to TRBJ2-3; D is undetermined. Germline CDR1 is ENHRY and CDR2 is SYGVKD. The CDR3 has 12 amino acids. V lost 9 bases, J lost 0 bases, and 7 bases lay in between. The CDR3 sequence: CAIRPSTDTQYF. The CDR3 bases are TGTGCCATACGGCCCAGCACAGATACGCAGTATTTT.

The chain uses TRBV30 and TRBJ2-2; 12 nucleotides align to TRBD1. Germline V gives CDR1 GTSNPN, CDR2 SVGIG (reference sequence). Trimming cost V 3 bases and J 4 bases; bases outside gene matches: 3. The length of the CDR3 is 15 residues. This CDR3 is CAWRPGQGATGELFF. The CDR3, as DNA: TGTGCCTGGAGGCCGGGACAGGGGGCCACCGGGGAGCTGTTTTTT.

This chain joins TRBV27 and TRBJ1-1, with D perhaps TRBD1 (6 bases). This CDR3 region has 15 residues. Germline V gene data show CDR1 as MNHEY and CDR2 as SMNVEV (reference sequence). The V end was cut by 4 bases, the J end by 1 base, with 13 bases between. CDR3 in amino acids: CASSSRQARNTEAFF. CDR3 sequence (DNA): TGTGCCAGCAGTTCCAGACAGGCCAGGAACACTGAAGCTTTCTTT.

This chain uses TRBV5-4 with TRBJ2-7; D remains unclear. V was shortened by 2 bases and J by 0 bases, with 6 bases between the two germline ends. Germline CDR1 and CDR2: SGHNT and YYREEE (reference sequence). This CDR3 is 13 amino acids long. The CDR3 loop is CASSFGASYEQYV. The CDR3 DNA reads TGTGCCAGCAGCTTCGGCGCCTCCTACGAGCAGTACGTC.

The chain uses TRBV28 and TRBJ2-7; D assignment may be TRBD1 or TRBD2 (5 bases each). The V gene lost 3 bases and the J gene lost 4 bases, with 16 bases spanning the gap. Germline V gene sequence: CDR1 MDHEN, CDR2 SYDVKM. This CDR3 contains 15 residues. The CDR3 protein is CASSLGRLGGYEQYF. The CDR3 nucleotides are TGTGCCAGCAGTTTGGGGCGGCTAGGCGGGTACGAGCAGTACTTC. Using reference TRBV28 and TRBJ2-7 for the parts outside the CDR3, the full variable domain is DVKVTQSSRYLVKRTGEKVFLECVQDMDHENMFWYRQDPGLGLRLIYFSYDVKMKEKGDIPEGYSVSREKKERFSLILESASTNQTSMYLCASSLGRLGGYEQYFGPGTRLTVT.

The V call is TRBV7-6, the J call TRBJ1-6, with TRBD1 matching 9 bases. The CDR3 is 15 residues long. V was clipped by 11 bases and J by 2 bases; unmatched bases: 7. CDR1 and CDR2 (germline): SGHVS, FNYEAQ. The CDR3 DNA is TGTGCCGACGGGACAGGGCTCACCTATAATTCACCCCTCCACTTT. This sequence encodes CADGTGLTYNSPLHF.

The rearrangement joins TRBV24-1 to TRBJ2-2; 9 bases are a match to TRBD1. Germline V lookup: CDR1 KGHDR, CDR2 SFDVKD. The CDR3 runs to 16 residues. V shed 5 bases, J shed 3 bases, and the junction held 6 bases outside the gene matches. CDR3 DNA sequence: TGTGCCACCAGTGGTACCGGGACAGGGTACACCGGGGAGCTGTTTTTT. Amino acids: CATSGTGTGYTGELFF.

The CDR3 DNA reads as TGTGCCAGCCGCCCTCGGTGGGGGACCCCCACAGATACGCAGTATTTT. Its protein is CASRPRWGTPTDTQYF. This rearrangement joins TRBV6-1 to TRBJ2-3; D may match TRBD1 or TRBD2 (5 bases each). The CDR3 is 16 amino acids. Germline assignment: CDR1 MNHNS and CDR2 SASEGT. Trimming removed 8 bases at V and 2 bases at J, with 20 bases between.

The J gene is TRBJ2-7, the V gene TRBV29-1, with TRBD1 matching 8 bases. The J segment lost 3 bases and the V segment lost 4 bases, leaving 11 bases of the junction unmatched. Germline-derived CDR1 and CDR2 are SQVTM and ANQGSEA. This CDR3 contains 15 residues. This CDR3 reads CSVATGTGLYYEQYV. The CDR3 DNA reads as TGCAGCGTTGCAACCGGGACAGGTCTTTACTACGAGCAGTACGTC.

This CDR3 reads CASSSDRSSYEQYF. CDR3 nucleotides: TGTGCCAGCAGCTCGGACAGGTCTTCCTACGAGCAGTACTTC. The V and J genes are TRBV7-9 and TRBJ2-7, with 7 bases aligning to TRBD1. The CDR3 length is 14 residues. Germline V gives CDR1 SEHNR, CDR2 FQNEAQ (reference sequence). Trimming took 4 bases from V and 1 from J; bases not matched to a gene: 4.

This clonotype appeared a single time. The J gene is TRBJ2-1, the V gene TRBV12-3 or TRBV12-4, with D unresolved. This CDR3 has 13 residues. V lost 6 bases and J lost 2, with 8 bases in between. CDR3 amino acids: CASSRGAYNEQFF. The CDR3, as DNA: TGTGCCAGCAGCCGCGGTGCCTACAATGAGCAGTTCTTC.

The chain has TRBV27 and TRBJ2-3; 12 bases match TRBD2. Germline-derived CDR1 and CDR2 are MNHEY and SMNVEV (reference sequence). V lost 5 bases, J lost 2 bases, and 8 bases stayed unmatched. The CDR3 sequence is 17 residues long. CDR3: CASSANRLAGATDTQYF. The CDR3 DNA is TGTGCCAGCAGTGCCAATCGACTAGCGGGGGCCACAGATACGCAGTATTTT.

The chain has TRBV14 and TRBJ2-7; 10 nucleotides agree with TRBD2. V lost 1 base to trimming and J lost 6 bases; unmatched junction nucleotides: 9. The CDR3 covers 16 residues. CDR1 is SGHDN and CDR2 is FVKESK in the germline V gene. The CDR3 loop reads CASSQVKGAGGIEQYV. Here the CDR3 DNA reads TGTGCCAGCAGCCAAGTGAAGGGAGCGGGAGGGATCGAGCAGTACGTC.

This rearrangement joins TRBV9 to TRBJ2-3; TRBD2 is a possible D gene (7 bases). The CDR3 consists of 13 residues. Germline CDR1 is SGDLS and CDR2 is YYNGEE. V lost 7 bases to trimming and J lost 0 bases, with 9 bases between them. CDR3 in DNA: TGTGCCAGCGGGGGGGCTAGCACAGATACGCAGTATTTT. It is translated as CASGGASTDTQYF.

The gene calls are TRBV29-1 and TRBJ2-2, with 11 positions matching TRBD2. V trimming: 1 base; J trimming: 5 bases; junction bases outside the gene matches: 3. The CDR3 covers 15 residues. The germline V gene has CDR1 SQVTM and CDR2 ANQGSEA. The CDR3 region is CSVEGLAGYTGELFF. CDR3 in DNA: TGCAGCGTTGAAGGACTAGCGGGGTATACCGGGGAGCTGTTTTTT.

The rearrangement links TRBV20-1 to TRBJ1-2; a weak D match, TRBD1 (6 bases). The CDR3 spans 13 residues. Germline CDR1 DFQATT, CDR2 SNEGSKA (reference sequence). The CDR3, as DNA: TGCATAAGCACAGGGACCCAGGACTATGGCTACACCTTC. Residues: CISTGTQDYGYTF.

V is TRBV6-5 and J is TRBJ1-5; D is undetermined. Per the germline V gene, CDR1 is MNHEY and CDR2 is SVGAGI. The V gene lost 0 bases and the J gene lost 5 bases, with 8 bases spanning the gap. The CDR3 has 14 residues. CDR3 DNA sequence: TGTGCCAGCAGTTACTCCCAGGTCTATCAGCCCCAGCATTTT. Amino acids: CASSYSQVYQPQHF.

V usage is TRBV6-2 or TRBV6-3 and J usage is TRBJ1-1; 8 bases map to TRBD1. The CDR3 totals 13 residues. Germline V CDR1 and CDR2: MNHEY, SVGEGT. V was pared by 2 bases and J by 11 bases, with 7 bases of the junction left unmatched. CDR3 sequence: CASSYGTGLRAFF. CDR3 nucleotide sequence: TGTGCCAGCAGTTACGGGACAGGCCTAAGGGCTTTCTTT.